Here is one T cell receptor (beta chain) with its context. The antigen is unknown. One junction end does not reproduce the germline sequence, and a read error may be involved. This record comes from a study of T cell responses to AZD1222 COVID-19 vaccine. Points from the study as a whole: Just five or six AZD1222 recipients were seropositive at baseline.

Germline CDR1 reads MNHEY; CDR2 reads SVGAGI. The CDR3 spans 15 residues. The assay was immunoSEQ multiplex PCR, and TCRdb's table has in-frame clones only and misses some. The sample has fewer than 95,000 clones, around 91% seen once. The source was peripheral blood, collected 28 days after the second AZD1222 dose. The chain has TRBV6-5 and TRBJ2-7; no firm D call. The TCR was taken from an adult who received the AZD1222 COVID-19 vaccine. CDR3 sequence (DNA): TGTACCAGCAGTTACTCGGCCAGATCAATCTACGAGCAGTACTTC. This sequence encodes CTSSYSARSIYEQYF.